The T cell receptor (beta chain) under discussion was sequenced for a study of T cell responses to AZD1222 COVID-19 vaccine. The study, taken as a whole, reports: As reported, nearly half of all spike-specific TCRs target variant regions that are unmutated.

Comment on this clone: Its antigen is not known.

Profiling relied on immunoSEQ multiplex PCR, and the TCRdb table lists in-frame clones only, not all of them. Here the sample spans some 150,000 clones, roughly 89% being singletons. V lost 0 bases to trimming and J lost 8 bases, with 12 bases between them. Germline CDR1 reads SGHRS; CDR2 reads YFSETQ. This CDR3 is 14 amino acids long. The sample was peripheral blood, taken on day 0 of AZD1222 vaccination. This clonotype originated in an adult in good health. The V and J genes are TRBV5-1 and TRBJ2-1; D is unclear. The DNA of the CDR3 is TGCGCCAGCAGCTTGGATTTGCGTACAGATGAGCAGTTCTTC. Amino acids: CASSLDLRTDEQFF.